Below, 31 T cell receptor beta chains from the same sample are listed, as sequenced in a study of regulatory dendritic cells for organ transplantation. Their target antigens are unknown. Sequencing used immunoSEQ multiplex PCR; TCRdb keeps in-frame clones, though not all of them. The sample lists some 7,800 clones, 55% to 80% occurring once. Allogeneic regulatory or mature dendritic cells were co-cultured for 5 days with CFSE-labeled sorted T cells at 1:10. Sequencing was carried out using memory CD4+ T cells from blood cultured with dendritic cells. Subset in this sample: CD45RO+ memory T cells. The receptors here all came from a human donor in good health.

The chain couples TRBV19 to TRBJ2-5; 10 nucleotides match TRBD2. The junction had 3 bases not matched to a gene; V was cut back by 5 bases and J by 3 bases. Looked up from germline, CDR1 is LNHDA and CDR2 is SQIVND (reference sequence). This CDR3 has 14 amino acids. The CDR3 sequence: CASSDSGGKETQYF. The CDR3 DNA sequence: TGTGCCAGTAGTGATAGCGGGGGGAAAGAGACCCAGTACTTC.

The chain carries TRBV2 and TRBJ2-6; TRBD1 agrees at 9 bases. The CDR3 has 15 residues. J was trimmed by 2 bases and V by 5 bases; bases with no gene match: 1. The germline gives CDR1 SNHLY, CDR2 FYNNEI. As DNA, the CDR3 is TGTGCCAGCAGTACAGGGGGCCCTGGGGCCAACGTCCTGACTTTC. This gives the protein CASSTGGPGANVLTF.

This clone was seen a handful of times. This chain connects TRBV5-4 to TRBJ1-2; D is possibly TRBD1 (6 bases). V was trimmed by 4 bases and J by 3 bases, leaving 13 bases between them. CDR3 length: 14 residues. Looked up from germline, CDR1 is SGHNT and CDR2 is YYREEE (reference sequence). CDR3 residues: CASSNQGNDYGYTF. CDR3 sequence (DNA): TGTGCCAGCAGCAATCAGGGGAATGACTATGGCTACACCTTC.

This clone was counted between two and nine times. This chain uses TRBV5-1 with TRBJ1-3; D may be TRBD1 (5 bases). Germline V gene sequence: CDR1 SGHRS, CDR2 YFSETQ. This CDR3 comprises 12 residues. The V end lost 4 bases, the J end lost 15 bases, and 17 bases lay between the germline ends. CDR3 bases: TGCGCCAGCAGCCCCGAAGGGGTTGGACGATATTTT. It specifies CASSPEGVGRYF. Using reference TRBV5-1 and TRBJ1-3 for the parts outside the CDR3, the full variable domain is KAGVTQTPRYLIKTRGQQVTLSCSPISGHRSVSWYQQTPGQGLQFLFEYFSETQRNKGNFPGRFSGRQFSNSRSEMNVSTLELGDSALYLCASSPEGVGRYFGEGSWLTVV.

V gene TRBV7-9 combines with J gene TRBJ2-1; TRBD1 aligns across 8 bases. The J segment lost 9 bases and the V segment lost 5 bases, leaving 12 bases of the junction unmatched. Germline CDR1 SEHNR, CDR2 FQNEAQ (reference sequence). CDR3 length: 15 amino acids. CDR3 residues: CASSRIRTGTSEQFF. CDR3 sequence (DNA): TGTGCCAGCAGCCGAATTCGGACAGGGACAAGTGAGCAGTTCTTC.

This clone is classed as medium-sized (0.01 to 0.1%). The chain links TRBV6-5 to TRBJ1-2; no clear D gene. The CDR3 totals 15 residues. Trimming removed 3 bases from V and 0 bases from J, with 11 bases in between. Germline loops: CDR1 MNHEY, CDR2 SVGAGI. Written as DNA, the CDR3 is TGTGCCAGCAGTTATGACGGGTACGCTAACTATGGCTACACCTTC. It translates to CASSYDGYANYGYTF.

The V and J genes are TRBV18 and TRBJ1-1, with TRBD1 identical over 7 bases. This CDR3 has 14 amino acids. The V gene end was trimmed by 2 bases and the J gene end by 4 bases; junction bases not matched to a gene: 4. Germline-derived CDR1 and CDR2 are KGHSH and LQKENI. In DNA, the CDR3 is TGTGCCAGCTCACCAACAGGGGTAGGCACTGAAGCTTTCTTT. Protein: CASSPTGVGTEAFF.

In this sample, this clone is large. J is TRBJ1-5 and V is TRBV2; D gene ambiguous. Trimming took 4 bases from V and 3 from J, leaving 4 bases between them. The CDR3 covers 12 residues. Germline V lookup: CDR1 SNHLY, CDR2 FYNNEI. The CDR3 loop reads CASSGPNQPQHF. In DNA form, the CDR3 reads TGTGCCAGCAGTGGGCCCAATCAGCCCCAGCATTTT.

The rearrangement joins TRBV5-1 to TRBJ2-2, with 9 bases aligning to TRBD2. J lost 5 bases, V lost 1 base, and 6 bases had no gene match. This CDR3 is built from 16 residues. Per germline, CDR1 SGHRS and CDR2 YFSETQ. DNA of the CDR3: TGCGCCAGCAGCTTGTTTAGGACTAGCGAGACCGGGGAGCTGTTTTTT. Protein: CASSLFRTSETGELFF.

The chain joins TRBV7-9 to TRBJ1-6; TRBD1 agrees at 7 bases. The CDR3 contains 14 residues. Germline-derived CDR1 and CDR2 are SEHNR and FQNEAQ (reference sequence). The V gene end was trimmed by 6 bases and the J gene end by 9 bases; junction bases not matched to a gene: 8. CDR3 nucleotides: TGTGCCAGCAGTCCCGGGACAGACGTTTCACCCCTCCACTTT. The encoded protein is CASSPGTDVSPLHF.

The V and J genes are TRBV7-2 and TRBJ2-3; D is perhaps TRBD2 (5 bases). The germline CDR1 and CDR2 sequences are SGHTA and FQGNSA. V shed 1 base and J shed 6 bases, with 8 bases lying between them. The CDR3 loop spans 13 amino acids. The CDR3, as DNA: TGTGCCAGCAGCTTAGACCCGGGGGATACGCAGTATTTT. The encoded protein is CASSLDPGDTQYF.

V and J are TRBV5-5 and TRBJ1-5; D gene ambiguous. Germline CDR1 reads SGHKS; CDR2 reads YYEKEE (reference sequence). V was pared by 1 base and J by 6 bases, with 8 bases between. This CDR3 contains 13 residues. The chain's CDR3 is CASSLSRGQPQHF. The CDR3 nucleotides read TGTGCCAGCAGCTTGAGTCGCGGTCAGCCCCAGCATTTT.

The rearrangement joins TRBV6-1 to TRBJ1-2, with D perhaps matching TRBD1 (5 bases). With 4 bases removed from V and 8 bases from J, the gap between germline ends came to 17 bases. The CDR3 spans 14 residues. The germline V gene encodes CDR1 MNHNS and CDR2 SASEGT. The CDR3 DNA sequence: TGTGCCAGCAGTGGGGGCCAGGCCCGGCGCGGCTACACCTTC. Its translation: CASSGGQARRGYTF.

The V and J genes are TRBV10-3 and TRBJ2-7; D is uncertain. Trimming took 3 bases from V and 3 from J, leaving 6 bases between them. This CDR3 contains 12 residues. CDR1 and CDR2 (germline): ENHRY, SYGVKD. The CDR3 nucleotides are TGTGCCATCAGTGAACACAGCTACGAGCAGTACTTC. Translating it yields CAISEHSYEQYF.

J is TRBJ1-6 and V is TRBV6-5; TRBD1 matches at 12 bases. CDR1 is MNHEY and CDR2 is SVGAGI in the germline V gene. This CDR3 contains 15 residues. Unmatched junction bases numbered 1, after V lost 8 bases and J lost 2 bases. CDR3 protein: CASGTGGTYNSPLHF. The CDR3 coding sequence is TGTGCCAGCGGGACAGGGGGCACCTATAATTCACCCCTCCACTTT.

This chain connects TRBV2 to TRBJ1-1, with D perhaps matching TRBD1 (5 bases). Germline assignment: CDR1 SNHLY and CDR2 FYNNEI. The CDR3 sequence is 13 residues long. The V end was cut by 7 bases, the J end by 4 bases, with 13 bases between. The CDR3 sequence is CASTGRRGTEAFF. The CDR3 coding sequence is TGTGCCAGCACCGGACGGAGGGGCACTGAAGCTTTCTTT.

The rearrangement links TRBV4-3 to TRBJ2-4; TRBD1 aligns across 10 bases. The CDR3 loop spans 16 amino acids. Germline loops: CDR1 LGHNA, CDR2 YSLEER. Unmatched junction bases numbered 10, after V lost 3 bases and J lost 8 bases. This CDR3 reads CASSQGDRGRLDIQYF. The DNA for the CDR3 is TGCGCCAGCAGCCAGGGTGACAGGGGGCGGCTAGACATTCAGTACTTC.

The count of this clone is one. V gene TRBV5-4 combines with J gene TRBJ2-6; D unclear. V lost 4 bases to trimming and J lost 0 bases, with 8 bases between them. The CDR3 spans 15 residues. CDR1 SGHNT and CDR2 YYREEE come from the germline V gene (reference sequence). DNA of the CDR3: TGTGCCAGCAGCCCCTTCCTCTCTGGGGCCAACGTCCTGACTTTC. It specifies CASSPFLSGANVLTF.

This clone appeared once. This chain links TRBV5-1 with TRBJ1-6, with 8 positions matching TRBD1. The CDR3 totals 15 residues. V shed 4 bases and J 5 bases; nucleotides not matched to a gene: 5. From germline, CDR1 is SGHRS and CDR2 YFSETQ. CDR3 region: CASSGTGKDNSPLHF. In DNA form, the CDR3 reads TGCGCCAGCAGCGGGACAGGTAAGGATAATTCACCCCTCCACTTT.

The rearrangement joins TRBV9 to TRBJ2-2; D is ambiguous. Trimming pared 8 bases from V and 2 bases from J, leaving 13 bases between. This CDR3 has 14 amino acids. In germline, CDR1 is SGDLS, CDR2 YYNGEE. The CDR3 sequence is CASSSLTNTGELFF. As DNA, the CDR3 is TGTGCCAGTTCGTCACTAACTAACACCGGGGAGCTGTTTTTT.

V is TRBV6-5 and J is TRBJ2-5; TRBD2 matches at 7 bases. The CDR3 length is 14 residues. After removal of 6 bases from V and 0 bases from J, the junction contained 4 bases not matched to a gene. CDR1 MNHEY and CDR2 SVGAGI come from the germline V gene. CDR3 coding DNA: TGTGCCAGCAGCCGGGGGAGGGACCAAGAGACCCAGTACTTC. Amino acid sequence: CASSRGRDQETQYF.

The rearrangement joins TRBV5-4 to TRBJ1-1, with 8 bases aligning to TRBD1. Germline V gene sequence: CDR1 SGHNT, CDR2 YYREEE (reference sequence). J was trimmed by 4 bases and V by 1 base; bases with no gene match: 3. The CDR3 contains 14 residues. The DNA for the CDR3 is TGTGCCAGCAGCTTGCAACAGGGGGGCACTGAAGCTTTCTTT. As protein: CASSLQQGGTEAFF.

This rearrangement joins TRBV27 to TRBJ1-6; 8 positions agree with TRBD1. This CDR3 has 16 amino acids. V was clipped by 7 bases and J by 9 bases; unmatched bases: 14. Germline CDR1 is MNHEY and CDR2 is SMNVEV (reference sequence). CDR3 DNA sequence: TGTGCCAGCAACAGGGGGAGCATCGGTATGGGTTCACCCCTCCACTTT. It is translated as CASNRGSIGMGSPLHF.

The V call is TRBV5-6, the J call TRBJ2-1; 11 nucleotides line up with TRBD2. The CDR3 spans 18 residues. Germline trimming cut 4 bases from V and 4 bases from J; bases unmatched to any gene: 13. CDR1 and CDR2 (germline): SGHDT, YYEEEE. CDR3 region: CASSPIEGSGGAYNEQFF. CDR3 bases: TGTGCCAGCAGCCCAATTGAGGGTAGCGGGGGGGCGTACAATGAGCAGTTCTTC.

The gene calls are TRBV2 and TRBJ2-7; maybe TRBD2 (5 bases). Germline assignment: CDR1 SNHLY and CDR2 FYNNEI. V lost 4 bases and J 2 bases, leaving 12 bases between the germline ends. The CDR3 has 14 residues. This CDR3 reads CASSAGRVPYEQYF. The CDR3 DNA reads as TGTGCCAGCAGTGCGGGAAGGGTCCCCTACGAGCAGTACTTC.

V and J are TRBV6-5 and TRBJ2-5; TRBD2 might be the D (7 bases). The germline V gene has CDR1 MNHEY and CDR2 SVGAGI. The CDR3 extends over 14 amino acids. V lost 4 bases to trimming and J lost 4 bases, with 13 bases between them. The CDR3 here is CASSFGGPPETQYF. The DNA of the CDR3 is TGTGCCAGCAGTTTCGGGGGGCCCCCAGAGACCCAGTACTTC.

The count of this clone is one. The genes are TRBV7-2 and TRBJ1-5; 9 bases fit TRBD1. J gave up 5 bases and V 5 bases, and 4 bases lay outside the gene matches. Germline V gives CDR1 SGHTA, CDR2 FQGNSA. This CDR3 spans 14 amino acids. This CDR3 reads CASSPGTGHQPQHF. The CDR3 DNA reads TGTGCCAGCAGCCCCGGGACAGGGCATCAGCCCCAGCATTTT.

This chain's CDR3 is CASRGQGKGSPLHF. DNA for the CDR3: TGTGCCAGCAGAGGACAGGGGAAAGGTTCACCCCTCCACTTT. The chain is built from TRBV11-2 and TRBJ1-6, with 9 bases identical to TRBD1. The CDR3 covers 14 residues. The V gene end was trimmed by 6 bases and the J gene end by 9 bases; junction bases not matched to a gene: 6. Germline V gene lookup returns CDR1 SGHAT and CDR2 FQNNGV.

In this sample, this clone turned up a few times. This chain joins TRBV9 and TRBJ1-2; D might be TRBD1 (6 bases). Germline assignment: CDR1 SGDLS and CDR2 YYNGEE. The V end lost 0 bases, the J end lost 6 bases, and 9 bases lay between the germline ends. The CDR3 contains 13 residues. This CDR3 reads CASSVEGTHGYTF. The CDR3 DNA follows: TGTGCCAGCAGCGTAGAAGGGACACATGGCTACACCTTC.

The gene calls are TRBV7-2 and TRBJ2-3, with TRBD1 matching over 9 bases. CDR1 is SGHTA and CDR2 is FQGNSA in the germline V gene. The V gene end was trimmed by 4 bases and the J gene end by 1 base; junction bases not matched to a gene: 6. The CDR3 extends over 16 amino acids. The CDR3: CASSSPGQGGTDTQYF. CDR3 nucleotides: TGTGCCAGCAGCTCCCCGGGACAGGGAGGCACAGATACGCAGTATTTT.

The genes are TRBV5-1 and TRBJ2-3; 7 bases are shared with TRBD1. Trimming took 1 base from V and 0 from J; bases not matched to a gene: 8. Germline lookup yields CDR1 SGHRS and CDR2 YFSETQ. This CDR3 has 17 residues. CDR3 in DNA: TGCGCCAGCAGCTTGTCCCGGACAGGCCCTAGCACAGATACGCAGTATTTT. This translates into CASSLSRTGPSTDTQYF.